A selection of T cell receptor beta chains follows, all from one sample in a study of Tregs in tolerant kidney transplant recipients. Assay used: immunoSEQ multiplex PCR; TCRdb lists only in-frame clones, some missing. The sample has 50,000 or so clones, about nine tenths seen once. This specimen was CD8+ T cells from blood (PBMCs), taken 24 months after the transplant. All receptors come from a human patient who received a combined kidney and bone marrow transplant. Part of the T cell pool may stem from the graft donor. Both conserved end residues are part of each CDR3. D genes are given only for firm matches. The size field is filled for only some rows; it gives once, few, many or a size class.

j_call v_call d_call clone_size cdr3_aa cdr3_nt
TRBJ2-7 TRBV21-1 - medium-sized CASSPGGSGRRAQYF TGTGCCAGCAGCCCGGGAGGTAGCGGGAGACGGGCGCAGTACTTC
TRBJ2-7 TRBV30 - - CAWTNADEQYF TGTGCCTGGACCAATGCGGACGAGCAGTACTTC
TRBJ2-7 TRBV6-4 TRBD1 - CAGRGTGPLSYEQYF TGTGCCGGCAGGGGGACAGGGCCCCTATCCTACGAGCAGTACTTC
TRBJ2-5 TRBV21-1 - - CASSKRWTATTGFAVTQYF TGTGCCAGCAGCAAACGATGGACGGCGACGACGGGATTTGCGGTGACCCAGTACTTC
TRBJ2-5 TRBV7-9 - - CATHLQGWETQYF TGTGCCACCCACTTACAGGGTTGGGAGACCCAGTACTTC
TRBJ2-7 TRBV4-2 - once CASSQAFDGTYEQYF TGTGCCAGCAGCCAAGCGTTTGACGGGACCTACGAGCAGTACTTC
TRBJ2-3 TRBV11-3 - - CASSQSTDTQYF TGTGCCAGCAGCCAAAGCACAGATACGCAGTATTTT
TRBJ2-2 TRBV5-1 - - CASSGPCRPNTGELFF TGCGCCAGCAGCGGCCCATGCAGGCCGAACACCGGGGAGCTGTTTTTT
TRBJ2-1 TRBV28 TRBD1 - CASSGARGRNEQFF TGTGCCAGCAGTGGGGCGAGGGGGCGGAATGAGCAGTTCTTC
TRBJ2-7 TRBV14 - - CASSQDIGGTVIYEQYF TGTGCCAGCAGCCAAGACATCGGGGGAACTGTTATCTACGAGCAGTACTTC
TRBJ1-4 TRBV9 - - CASSTGQTNEKLFF TGTGCCAGCAGCACGGGACAAACTAATGAAAAACTGTTTTTT
TRBJ2-1 TRBV9 - - CASSHPAGSGRPYNEQFF TGTGCCAGCAGCCACCCGGCCGGTAGCGGTAGACCCTACAATGAGCAGTTCTTC
TRBJ2-1 TRBV27 TRBD1 - CASSFLTGANEQFF TGTGCCAGCAGTTTTTTAACAGGGGCGAATGAGCAGTTCTTC
TRBJ2-3 TRBV13 TRBD2 - CASSLRAGEPDTQYF TGTGCCAGCAGCCTCAGAGCGGGAGAGCCAGATACGCAGTATTTT
TRBJ2-3 TRBV7-9 TRBD2 - CASSPRLAGDTQYF TGTGCCAGCAGCCCGAGACTAGCGGGAGATACGCAGTATTTT
TRBJ2-7 TRBV7-3 - - CASSPQSGTRTYEQYF TGTGCCAGCAGCCCCCAATCCGGGACAAGGACCTACGAGCAGTACTTC
TRBJ2-1 TRBV6-5 - - CASTDGGASNEQFF TGTGCCAGCACCGACGGTGGAGCTAGCAATGAGCAGTTCTTC
TRBJ2-7 TRBV9 TRBD1 - CASSPRQGYEQYF TGTGCCAGCAGCCCTAGACAGGGGTACGAGCAGTACTTC
TRBJ2-7 TRBV11-3 - once CASSPSPGQGEQYF TGTGCCAGCAGCCCGTCACCGGGACAAGGCGAGCAGTACTTC
TRBJ2-7 TRBV7-2 TRBD1 - CASSPPPDRGRGYEQYF TGTGCCAGCAGCCCGCCCCCTGACAGGGGACGGGGTTACGAGCAGTACTTC
TRBJ2-7 TRBV28 - - CASRTTDSTHERYEQYF TGTGCCAGCAGAACTACCGACAGCACCCACGAAAGGTACGAGCAGTACTTC
TRBJ2-6 TRBV7-6 TRBD1 - CASSTRDRALSGANVLTF TGTGCCAGCAGCACCCGGGACAGGGCTCTATCTGGGGCCAACGTCCTGACTTTC
TRBJ2-3 TRBV4-1 - - CASSQGLGAPSTDTQYF TGCGCCAGCAGCCAAGGCTTGGGGGCACCTAGCACAGATACGCAGTATTTT
TRBJ1-2 TRBV7-9 TRBD1 - CASSPSLGDREGYTF TGTGCCAGCAGCCCAAGTCTAGGGGACAGGGAGGGCTACACCTTC
TRBJ2-2 TRBV11-3 TRBD1 - CASSSYLGAGQGNTGELFF TGTGCCAGCAGCTCTTATTTGGGTGCAGGACAGGGGAACACCGGGGAGCTGTTTTTT
TRBJ2-3 TRBV27 - - CASSLPPSSETSTDTQYF TGTGCCAGCAGTTTACCCCCCTCTAGCGAAACTAGCACAGATACGCAGTATTTT
TRBJ2-3 TRBV6-1 TRBD2 - CASSVGLAVTDTQYF TGTGCCAGCAGCGTGGGACTAGCGGTCACAGATACGCAGTATTTT
TRBJ2-2 TRBV6-1 TRBD2 few CATQGGVNTGELFF TGTGCCACCCAGGGAGGGGTTAACACCGGGGAGCTGTTTTTT
TRBJ2-3 TRBV5-5 TRBD2 - CASSYGTTLRADTQYF TGTGCCAGCAGCTACGGGACTACTCTTCGCGCAGATACGCAGTATTTT
TRBJ2-3 TRBV28 - - CASSLSLRTDTQYF TGTGCCAGCAGTTTATCTCTTCGCACAGATACGCAGTATTTT
TRBJ1-2 TRBV7-9 - - CASSLGAGDYGYTF TGTGCCAGCAGCTTAGGGGCAGGTGACTATGGCTACACCTTC